These 15 T cell receptor beta chains share one sample of origin, sequenced in a study of T cell responses to AZD1222 COVID-19 vaccine. TCRdb keeps only in-frame clones here, not all; method: immunoSEQ multiplex PCR. The table includes about 170,000 clones, 85% to 95% detected once. The sample here was peripheral blood, taken on day 0 of AZD1222 vaccination. Receptor source: an adult in good health.

The gene calls are TRBV5-1 and TRBJ1-1; D unresolved. CDR1 is SGHRS and CDR2 is YFSETQ in the germline V gene. There are 14 residues in the CDR3. V gave up 3 bases and J gave up 4 bases, with 13 bases separating them. Here the CDR3 reads CASSWQMGGTEAFF. The DNA for the CDR3 is TGCGCCAGCAGCTGGCAGATGGGAGGCACTGAAGCTTTCTTT.

This chain connects TRBV10-3 to TRBJ1-1; D may be TRBD1 (6 bases). The CDR3 covers 14 residues. Deletions cut 8 bases from V and 5 bases from J, with 18 bases between. Looked up from germline, CDR1 is ENHRY and CDR2 is SYGVKD. CDR3 DNA sequence: TGTGCCATCGGCCAGACGCTAGGGGGGACTGAAGCTTTCTTT. Protein: CAIGQTLGGTEAFF.

The chain employs TRBV7-9 and TRBJ1-2; 10 bases align to TRBD1. The CDR3 totals 15 residues. Germline CDR1 is SEHNR and CDR2 is FQNEAQ (reference sequence). Trimming at V came to 5 bases and at J to 3 bases, leaving 6 bases not matched to a gene. CDR3 sequence reads: CASSLGQGGHYGYTF. CDR3 sequence (DNA): TGTGCCAGCAGCCTCGGACAGGGGGGACACTATGGCTACACCTTC.

This sequence joins TRBV5-1 and TRBJ1-1; a weak D match, TRBD1 (6 bases). The length of the CDR3 is 16 residues. Germline values: CDR1 SGHRS, CDR2 YFSETQ. Trimming left V 3 bases short and J 0 bases short, with 15 bases between. For the CDR3, the DNA is TGCGCCAGCAGCTCCTCAGGGGCGGGGATGAACACTGAAGCTTTCTTT. Translation gives CASSSSGAGMNTEAFF.

This clone was counted a few times. The chain combines TRBV7-9 with TRBJ1-2; 8 nucleotides align to TRBD1. This CDR3 has 16 amino acids. V gave up 4 bases and J gave up 4 bases; unmatched junction bases: 11. The germline V gene encodes CDR1 SEHNR and CDR2 FQNEAQ (reference sequence). CDR3 amino acids: CASSSDRGATIYGYTF. In DNA form, the CDR3 reads TGTGCCAGCAGCTCCGACAGGGGAGCGACGATCTATGGCTACACCTTC.

This sequence joins TRBV27 and TRBJ1-6, with D uncertain. The germline V gene encodes CDR1 MNHEY and CDR2 SMNVEV (reference sequence). Trimming removed 5 bases at V and 3 bases at J, with 5 bases between. This CDR3 spans 13 amino acids. Written as DNA, the CDR3 is TGTGCCAGCAGTGCTAACTATAATTCACCCCTCCACTTT. Its translation: CASSANYNSPLHF.

The sample holds a few counts of this clone. The rearrangement uses TRBV3-1 (or the pseudogene TRBV3-2) and TRBJ1-5; D uncertain. V lost 4 bases and J lost 3, with 10 bases in between. Germline loops: CDR1 LGHDT, CDR2 YNNKEL (reference sequence). The CDR3 is 14 amino acids. Here the CDR3 DNA reads TGTGCCAGCAGCCTCGGGCCCTACAATCAGCCCCAGCATTTT. Translation gives CASSLGPYNQPQHF.

The chain joins TRBV27 to TRBJ2-7; weak D call: TRBD2 (7 bases). V lost 2 bases to trimming and J lost 3 bases, with 11 bases between them. CDR1 MNHEY and CDR2 SMNVEV come from the germline V gene (reference sequence). The CDR3 runs 14 residues. The CDR3 DNA reads TGTGCCAGCAGTTTAACGGGGGGCGGCTACGAGCAGTACTTC. The encoded protein is CASSLTGGGYEQYF.

This chain connects TRBV7-2 to TRBJ2-3; 9 bases map to TRBD2. Germline CDR1 and CDR2: SGHTA and FQGNSA. The CDR3 is 15 residues long. The J segment lost 6 bases and the V segment lost 2 bases, leaving 6 bases of the junction unmatched. CDR3: CASSLSGGRRDTQYF. For the CDR3, the DNA is TGTGCCAGCAGCTTAAGCGGGGGGCGGAGGGATACGCAGTATTTT. The full variable domain, completed using reference TRBV7-2 and TRBJ2-3, is GAGVSQSPSNKVTEKGKDVELRCDPISGHTALYWYRQSLGQGLEFLIYFQGNSAPDKSGLPSDRFSAERTGGSVSTLTIQRTQQEDSAVYLCASSLSGGRRDTQYFGPGTRLTVL.

DNA for the CDR3: TGTGCCAGCAGCTTCGTCGGGGCGGGAGGGCCGCAGTATTTT. It codes for CASSFVGAGGPQYF. The chain employs TRBV5-5 and TRBJ2-3, with 9 nucleotides matching TRBD2. V trimming: 2 bases; J trimming: 10 bases; junction bases outside the gene matches: 8. CDR1 and CDR2 from the germline V gene are SGHKS and YYEKEE (reference sequence). This CDR3 contains 14 residues.

The CDR3 loop reads CASSYQPRTPQETQYF. DNA of the CDR3: TGTGCCAGCAGTTACCAGCCCCGGACCCCTCAAGAGACCCAGTACTTC. V gene TRBV6-5 combines with J gene TRBJ2-5, with no clear D. The germline CDR1 and CDR2 sequences are MNHEY and SVGAGI. Trimming took off 2 bases at V and 2 bases at J, with 15 bases between the two ends. The CDR3 totals 16 residues.

The chain carries TRBV3-1 (or the pseudogene TRBV3-2) and TRBJ2-7, with D unclear. The length of the CDR3 is 15 residues. Germline values: CDR1 LGHDT, CDR2 YNNKEL (reference sequence). The V end lost 4 bases, the J end lost 2 bases, and 15 bases lay between the germline ends. This CDR3 is CASSLRSGRTYEQYF. CDR3 bases: TGTGCCAGCAGCCTCCGCAGTGGACGAACCTACGAGCAGTACTTC.

This rearrangement joins TRBV4-2 to TRBJ1-4; no reliable D call. The CDR3 is 14 amino acids. CDR1 is LGHNA and CDR2 is YNFKEQ in the germline V gene. V gave up 0 bases and J gave up 7 bases, with 9 bases separating them. Here the CDR3 reads CASSQDPMGEKLFF. The CDR3, as DNA: TGTGCCAGCAGCCAAGATCCCATGGGTGAAAAACTGTTTTTT.

J is TRBJ1-2 and V is TRBV28, with 9 bases fitting TRBD1. The germline V gene has CDR1 MDHEN and CDR2 SYDVKM. This CDR3 is 14 amino acids long. V shed 2 bases, J shed 6 bases, and the junction held 4 bases outside the gene matches. The CDR3 region has the DNA TGTGCCAGCAGTTTAGGGACAGGGAGTCATGGCTACACCTTC. This gives the protein CASSLGTGSHGYTF.

The chain uses TRBV27 and TRBJ1-3, with D uncertain. Germline CDR1 and CDR2: MNHEY and SMNVEV (reference sequence). V was shortened by 2 bases and J by 0 bases, with 8 bases between the two germline ends. CDR3 length: 15 amino acids. The chain's CDR3 is CASSLRGISGNTIYF. The CDR3 coding sequence is TGTGCCAGCAGTTTAAGAGGGATCTCTGGAAACACCATATATTTT.